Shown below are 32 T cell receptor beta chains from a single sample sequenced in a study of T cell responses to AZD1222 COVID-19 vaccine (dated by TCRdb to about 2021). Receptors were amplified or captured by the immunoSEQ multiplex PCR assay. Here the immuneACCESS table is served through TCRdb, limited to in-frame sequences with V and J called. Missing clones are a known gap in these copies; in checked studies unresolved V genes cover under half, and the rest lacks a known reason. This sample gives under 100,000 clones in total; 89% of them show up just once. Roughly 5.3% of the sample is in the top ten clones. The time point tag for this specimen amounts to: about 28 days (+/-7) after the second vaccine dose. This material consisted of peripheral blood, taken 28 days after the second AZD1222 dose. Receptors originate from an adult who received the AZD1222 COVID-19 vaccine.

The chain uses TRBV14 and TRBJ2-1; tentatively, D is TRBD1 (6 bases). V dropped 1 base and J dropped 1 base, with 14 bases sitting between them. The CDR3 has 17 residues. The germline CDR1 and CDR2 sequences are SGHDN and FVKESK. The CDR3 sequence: CASSQVLGGFSYNEQFF. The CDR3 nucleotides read TGTGCCAGCAGCCAAGTGTTAGGGGGTTTTTCCTACAATGAGCAGTTCTTC.

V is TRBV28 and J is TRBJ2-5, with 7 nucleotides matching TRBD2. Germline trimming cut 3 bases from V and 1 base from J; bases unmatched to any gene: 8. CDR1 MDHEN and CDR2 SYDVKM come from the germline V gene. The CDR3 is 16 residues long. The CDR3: CASSFRGGGRQETQYF. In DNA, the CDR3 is TGTGCCAGCAGTTTCCGTGGGGGGGGTCGCCAAGAGACCCAGTACTTC.

In DNA form, the CDR3 reads TGCGCCAGCAGTGACGGATCTGGAAACACCATATATTTT. Protein sequence: CASSDGSGNTIYF. This rearrangement joins TRBV10-1 to TRBJ1-3; D remains unclear. Germline V lookup: CDR1 WNHNN, CDR2 SYGVQD (reference sequence). Trimming stripped 3 bases from V and 1 base from J, with 4 bases between. The CDR3 length is 13 residues.

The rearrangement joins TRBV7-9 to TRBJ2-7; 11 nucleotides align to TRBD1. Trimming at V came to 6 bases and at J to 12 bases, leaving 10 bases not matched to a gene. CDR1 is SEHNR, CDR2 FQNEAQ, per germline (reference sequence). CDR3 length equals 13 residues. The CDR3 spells CASSSGTGGNLYF. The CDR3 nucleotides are TGTGCCAGCAGTTCCGGGACAGGGGGAAACTTGTACTTC. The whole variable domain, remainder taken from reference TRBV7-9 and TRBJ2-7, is DTGVSQNPRHKITKRGQNVTFRCDPISEHNRLYWYRQTLGQGPEFLTYFQNEAQLEKSRLLSDRFSAERPKGSFSTLEIQRTEQGDSAMYLCASSSGTGGNLYFGPGTRLTVT.

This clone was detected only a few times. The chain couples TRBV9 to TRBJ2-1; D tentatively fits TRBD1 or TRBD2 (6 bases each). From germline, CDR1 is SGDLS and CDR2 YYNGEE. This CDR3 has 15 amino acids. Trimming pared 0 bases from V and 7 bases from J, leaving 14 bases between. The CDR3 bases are TGTGCCAGCAGCGTAGAGGCAGGGGAGGCGAATGAGCAGTTCTTC. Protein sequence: CASSVEAGEANEQFF.

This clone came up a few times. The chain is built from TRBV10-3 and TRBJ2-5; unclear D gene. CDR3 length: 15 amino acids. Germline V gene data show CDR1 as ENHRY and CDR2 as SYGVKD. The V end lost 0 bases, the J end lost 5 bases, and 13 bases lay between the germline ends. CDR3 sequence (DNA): TGTGCCATCAGTGAGTCTTTGGCACCGGGCGAGACCCAGTACTTC. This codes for CAISESLAPGETQYF.

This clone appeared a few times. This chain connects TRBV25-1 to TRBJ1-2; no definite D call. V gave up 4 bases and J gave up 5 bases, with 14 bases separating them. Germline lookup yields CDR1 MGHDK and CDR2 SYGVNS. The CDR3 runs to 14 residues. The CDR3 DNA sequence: TGTGCCAGCAGTGCGGGGAACGGACGTTATGGCTACACCTTC. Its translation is CASSAGNGRYGYTF.

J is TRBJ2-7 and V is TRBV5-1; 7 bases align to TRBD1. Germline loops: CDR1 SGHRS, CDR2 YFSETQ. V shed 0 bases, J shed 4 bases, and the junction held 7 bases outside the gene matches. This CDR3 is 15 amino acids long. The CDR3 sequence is CASSLEGGSDYEQYV. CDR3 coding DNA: TGCGCCAGCAGCTTGGAAGGGGGCTCTGATTACGAGCAGTACGTC.

The CDR3 sequence is CASSLERGPGAFF. The DNA of the CDR3 is TGCGCCAGCAGCTTGGAGAGGGGGCCGGGGGCTTTCTTT. The J gene is TRBJ1-1, the V gene TRBV5-1; 7 nucleotides agree with TRBD1. The CDR3 extends over 13 amino acids. The V gene's germline CDR1 is SGHRS and CDR2 YFSETQ. The ends lost 0 bases at V and 11 bases at J; junction bases unmatched: 7.

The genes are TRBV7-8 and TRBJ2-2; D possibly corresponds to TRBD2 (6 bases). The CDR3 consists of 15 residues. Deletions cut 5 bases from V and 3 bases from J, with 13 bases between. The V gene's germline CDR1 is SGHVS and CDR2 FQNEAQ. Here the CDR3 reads CASSDWGLYTGELFF. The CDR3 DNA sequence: TGTGCCAGCAGCGACTGGGGACTTTACACCGGGGAGCTGTTTTTT.

CDR3: CASSQESTGPIRLGYNEQFF. DNA for the CDR3: TGTGCCAGCAGCCAGGAATCGACAGGGCCCATCCGGCTTGGCTACAATGAGCAGTTCTTC. The chain employs TRBV14 and TRBJ2-1; 7 bases align to TRBD1. Germline V gene sequence: CDR1 SGHDN, CDR2 FVKESK. J gave up 3 bases and V 3 bases, and 20 bases lay outside the gene matches. The length of the CDR3 is 20 residues.

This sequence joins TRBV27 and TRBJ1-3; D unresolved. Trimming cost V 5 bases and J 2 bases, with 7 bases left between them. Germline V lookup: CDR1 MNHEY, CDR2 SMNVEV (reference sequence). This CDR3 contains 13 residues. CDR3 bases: TGTGCCAGCAGTCCGATCGCTGGAAACACCATATATTTT. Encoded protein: CASSPIAGNTIYF.

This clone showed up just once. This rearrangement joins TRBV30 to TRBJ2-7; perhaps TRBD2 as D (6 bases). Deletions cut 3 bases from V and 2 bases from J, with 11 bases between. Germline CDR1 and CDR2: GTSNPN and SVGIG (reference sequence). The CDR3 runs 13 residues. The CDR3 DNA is TGTGCCTGGAGCCGGGGGAGGCCCTACGAGCAGTACTTC. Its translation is CAWSRGRPYEQYF.

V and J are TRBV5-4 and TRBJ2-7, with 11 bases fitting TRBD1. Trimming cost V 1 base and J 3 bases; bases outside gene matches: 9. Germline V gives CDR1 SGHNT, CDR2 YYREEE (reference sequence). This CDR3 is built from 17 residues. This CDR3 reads CASSLNYGTGGDYEQYV. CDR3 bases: TGTGCCAGCAGCTTGAATTATGGGACAGGGGGAGACTACGAGCAGTACGTC.

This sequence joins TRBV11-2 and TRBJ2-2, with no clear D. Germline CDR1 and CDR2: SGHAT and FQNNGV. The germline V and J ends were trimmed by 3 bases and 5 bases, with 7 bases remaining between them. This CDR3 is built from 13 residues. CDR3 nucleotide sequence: TGTGCCAGCAGCTTGCTCGGGACCGGGGAGCTGTTTTTT. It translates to CASSLLGTGELFF.

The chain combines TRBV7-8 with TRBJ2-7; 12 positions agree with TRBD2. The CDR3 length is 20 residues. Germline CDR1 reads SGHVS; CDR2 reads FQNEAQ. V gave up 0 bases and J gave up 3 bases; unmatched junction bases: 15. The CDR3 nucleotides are TGTGCCAGCAGCTTAGCGATGGTCGGCGCTAGCGGGGGGGTACTCTACGAGCAGTACTTC. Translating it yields CASSLAMVGASGGVLYEQYF.

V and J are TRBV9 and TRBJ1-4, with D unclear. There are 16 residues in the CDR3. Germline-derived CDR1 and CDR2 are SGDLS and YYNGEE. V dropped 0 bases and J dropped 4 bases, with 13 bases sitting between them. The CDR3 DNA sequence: TGTGCCAGCAGCGTAGGTTTCTATCGAGGTAATGAAAAACTGTTTTTT. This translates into CASSVGFYRGNEKLFF.

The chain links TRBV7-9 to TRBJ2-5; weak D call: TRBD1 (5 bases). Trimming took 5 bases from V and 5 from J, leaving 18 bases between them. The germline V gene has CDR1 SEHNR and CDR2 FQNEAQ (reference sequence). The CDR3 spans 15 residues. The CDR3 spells CASSDPGNRQETQYF. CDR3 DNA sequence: TGTGCCAGCAGCGACCCAGGGAATCGTCAGGAGACCCAGTACTTC.

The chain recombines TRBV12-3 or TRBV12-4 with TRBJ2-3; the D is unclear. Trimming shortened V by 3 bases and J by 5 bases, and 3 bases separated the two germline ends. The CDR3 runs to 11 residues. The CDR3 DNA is TGTGCCAGCAGTTTTGGAGATACGCAGTATTTT. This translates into CASSFGDTQYF.

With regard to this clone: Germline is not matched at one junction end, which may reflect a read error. The CDR3 loop is CASSLSGGAGDTQYF. The CDR3 DNA is TGTGCTAGCAGCTTAAGCGGGGGGGCCGGAGATACGCAGTATTTT. This rearrangement joins TRBV7-7 to TRBJ2-3; 10 nucleotides agree with TRBD2. Germline CDR1 and CDR2: SSHAT and FNYEAQ (reference sequence). The CDR3 is made up of 15 amino acids.

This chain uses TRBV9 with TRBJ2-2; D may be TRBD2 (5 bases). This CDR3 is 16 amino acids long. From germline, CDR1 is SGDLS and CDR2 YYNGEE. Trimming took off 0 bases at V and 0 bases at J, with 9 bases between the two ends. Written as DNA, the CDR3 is TGTGCCAGCAGCGTAGAGAGCGGCGCGAACACCGGGGAGCTGTTTTTT. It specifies CASSVESGANTGELFF.

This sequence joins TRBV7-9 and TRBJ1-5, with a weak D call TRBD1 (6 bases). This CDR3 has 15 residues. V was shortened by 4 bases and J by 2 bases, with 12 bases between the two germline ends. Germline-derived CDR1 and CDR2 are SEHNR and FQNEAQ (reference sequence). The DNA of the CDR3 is TGTGCCAGCAGCTATGACGGGGGGCGCAATCAGCCCCAGCATTTT. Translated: CASSYDGGRNQPQHF. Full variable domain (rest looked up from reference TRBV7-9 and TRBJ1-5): DTGVSQNPRHKITKRGQNVTFRCDPISEHNRLYWYRQTLGQGPEFLTYFQNEAQLEKSRLLSDRFSAERPKGSFSTLEIQRTEQGDSAMYLCASSYDGGRNQPQHFGDGTRLSIL.

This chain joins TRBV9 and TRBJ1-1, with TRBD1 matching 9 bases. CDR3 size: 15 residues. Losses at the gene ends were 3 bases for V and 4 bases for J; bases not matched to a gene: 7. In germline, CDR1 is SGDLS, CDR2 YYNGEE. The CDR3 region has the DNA TGTGCCAGCAGCGACCGAACAGGGGGCACCACTGAAGCTTTCTTT. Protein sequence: CASSDRTGGTTEAFF.

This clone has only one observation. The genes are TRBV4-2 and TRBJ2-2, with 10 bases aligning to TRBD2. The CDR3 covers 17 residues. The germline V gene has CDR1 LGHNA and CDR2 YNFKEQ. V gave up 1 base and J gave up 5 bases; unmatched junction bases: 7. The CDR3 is CASSQGASGSPTGELFF. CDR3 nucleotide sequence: TGTGCCAGCAGCCAAGGCGCTAGCGGGAGTCCGACCGGGGAGCTGTTTTTT.

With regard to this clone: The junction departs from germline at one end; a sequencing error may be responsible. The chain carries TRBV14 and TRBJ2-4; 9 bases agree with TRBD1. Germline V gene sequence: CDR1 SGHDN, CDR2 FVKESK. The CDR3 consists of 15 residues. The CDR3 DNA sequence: TGTGCCAACAGCCAAGCCGGGACAGGGTTGTACATTCAGTACTTC. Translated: CANSQAGTGLYIQYF.

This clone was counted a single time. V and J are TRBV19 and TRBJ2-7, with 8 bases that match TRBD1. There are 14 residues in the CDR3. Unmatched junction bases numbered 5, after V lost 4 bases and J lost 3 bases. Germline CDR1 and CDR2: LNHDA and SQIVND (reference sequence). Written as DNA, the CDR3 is TGTGCCAGTAGTAGCGGACAGGGTGACTACGAGCAGTACTTC. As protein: CASSSGQGDYEQYF.

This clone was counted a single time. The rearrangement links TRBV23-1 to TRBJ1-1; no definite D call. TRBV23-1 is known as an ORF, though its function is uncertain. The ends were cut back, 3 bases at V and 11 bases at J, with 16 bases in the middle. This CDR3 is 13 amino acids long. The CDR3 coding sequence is TGCGCCAGCAGTCACTTGATTCCGGGATATGCTTTCTTT. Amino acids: CASSHLIPGYAFF.

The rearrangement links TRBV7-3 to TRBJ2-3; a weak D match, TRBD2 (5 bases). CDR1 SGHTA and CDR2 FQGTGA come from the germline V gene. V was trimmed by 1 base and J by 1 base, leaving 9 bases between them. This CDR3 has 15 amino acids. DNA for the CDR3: TGTGCCAGCAGCTTAAGTCGGCGGGGCACAGATACGCAGTATTTT. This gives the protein CASSLSRRGTDTQYF.

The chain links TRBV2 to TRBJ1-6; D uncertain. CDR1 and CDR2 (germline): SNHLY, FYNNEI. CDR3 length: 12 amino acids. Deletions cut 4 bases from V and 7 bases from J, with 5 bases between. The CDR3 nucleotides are TGTGCCAGCAGTGGAGTAAATTCACCCCTCCACTTT. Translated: CASSGVNSPLHF. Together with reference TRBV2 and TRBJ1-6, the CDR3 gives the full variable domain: EPEVTQTPSHQVTQMGQEVILRCVPISNHLYFYWYRQILGQKVEFLVSFYNNEISEKSEIFDDQFSVERPDGSNFTLKIRSTKLEDSAMYFCASSGVNSPLHFGNGTRLTVT.

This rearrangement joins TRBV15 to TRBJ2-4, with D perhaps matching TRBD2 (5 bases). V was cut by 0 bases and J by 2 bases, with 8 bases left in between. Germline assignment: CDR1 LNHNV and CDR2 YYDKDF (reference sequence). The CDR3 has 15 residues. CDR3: CATSRDRGSKNIQYF. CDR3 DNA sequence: TGTGCCACCAGCAGAGATCGGGGATCCAAAAACATTCAGTACTTC.

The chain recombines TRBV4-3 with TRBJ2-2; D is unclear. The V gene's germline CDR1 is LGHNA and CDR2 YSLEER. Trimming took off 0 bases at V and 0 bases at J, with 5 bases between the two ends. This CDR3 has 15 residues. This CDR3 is CASSQDPPNTGELFF. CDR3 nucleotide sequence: TGCGCCAGCAGCCAAGATCCGCCGAACACCGGGGAGCTGTTTTTT.

CDR3 amino acids: CASSVTGAMNTEAFF. Written as DNA, the CDR3 is TGTGCCAGCAGCGTGACAGGAGCTATGAACACTGAAGCTTTCTTT. V is TRBV5-4 and J is TRBJ1-1; a weak D match, TRBD1 (6 bases). Deletions cut 4 bases from V and 0 bases from J, with 13 bases between. Germline-derived CDR1 and CDR2 are SGHNT and YYREEE (reference sequence). The CDR3 loop spans 15 amino acids.